The 18 T cell receptor beta chains below all came from one sample that was sequenced in a study of blood T cell repertoires in COVID-19 (dated by TCRdb to 2018 to 2020). The library was obtained by the immunoSEQ multiplex PCR assay. What TCRdb holds here is the immuneACCESS table cut down to in-frame rearrangements. Part of the clones is not present; checked against another copy, under half of the missing clones reflect an unresolved V gene, and the others are unexplained. The sample data list approximately 230,000 clones, and around 90% of these were observed just once. The ten largest account for 1.3% to 1.5% of the sample. The specimen was peripheral blood. The receptors were gathered from a man older than 75 with acute or convalescent COVID-19.

This sequence joins TRBV20-1 and TRBJ1-4, with D possibly TRBD1 on 5 matching bases. CDR1 is DFQATT, CDR2 SNEGSKA, per germline (reference sequence). CDR3 length equals 15 residues. Deletions cut 3 bases from V and 7 bases from J, with 18 bases between. This CDR3 reads CSASSKRRGGEKLFF. As DNA, the CDR3 is TGCAGTGCTAGTTCTAAGAGAAGGGGAGGTGAAAAACTGTTTTTT.

CDR3 in DNA: TGTGCCAGCAGCCAAGATCCCTTTAACACTGAAGCTTTCTTT. Translation gives CASSQDPFNTEAFF. The V gene is TRBV4-2, the J gene TRBJ1-1; D remains ambiguous. Germline-derived CDR1 and CDR2 are LGHNA and YNFKEQ. The CDR3 has 14 residues. V was trimmed by 0 bases and J by 2 bases, leaving 7 bases between them.

The V call is TRBV5-4, the J call TRBJ2-6; D ambiguous. Germline-derived CDR1 and CDR2 are SGHNT and YYREEE (reference sequence). This CDR3 has 16 amino acids. The germline V and J ends were trimmed by 4 bases and 4 bases, with 15 bases remaining between them. CDR3 sequence: CASSPPSLAGANVLTF. DNA of the CDR3: TGTGCCAGCAGCCCCCCCTCCTTGGCCGGGGCCAACGTCCTGACTTTC.

The chain joins TRBV28 to TRBJ2-6; D gene ambiguous. Trimming removed 2 bases at V and 0 bases at J, with 8 bases between. The CDR3 sequence is 16 residues long. Germline CDR1 is MDHEN and CDR2 is SYDVKM. The DNA for the CDR3 is TGTGCCAGCAGTTTACTAGGCACCTCTGGGGCCAACGTCCTGACTTTC. This sequence encodes CASSLLGTSGANVLTF. Using reference TRBV28 and TRBJ2-6 for the parts outside the CDR3, the full variable domain is DVKVTQSSRYLVKRTGEKVFLECVQDMDHENMFWYRQDPGLGLRLIYFSYDVKMKEKGDIPEGYSVSREKKERFSLILESASTNQTSMYLCASSLLGTSGANVLTFGAGSRLTVL.

The chain has TRBV12-5 and TRBJ2-3, with D possibly matching TRBD2 (5 bases). The ends were cut back, 7 bases at V and 4 bases at J, with 18 bases in the middle. Germline V gene sequence: CDR1 LGHNT, CDR2 FRNRAP. The CDR3 totals 15 residues. The CDR3 region has the DNA TGTGCTAGTGCACTCCTCGAGGGCACACCAGATACGCAGTATTTT. As protein: CASALLEGTPDTQYF.

The chain recombines TRBV18 with TRBJ2-2, with D possibly TRBD1 on 6 matching bases. CDR1 is KGHSH and CDR2 is LQKENI in the germline V gene. The CDR3 length is 14 residues. Trimming took off 2 bases at V and 9 bases at J, with 13 bases between the two ends. CDR3 in amino acids: CASSPDRTLRELFF. The CDR3 DNA reads as TGTGCCAGCTCACCAGACAGGACCCTGAGGGAGCTGTTTTTT.

The chain combines TRBV4-2 with TRBJ1-6; 9 bases map to TRBD1. CDR3 length: 14 residues. Trimming cost V 7 bases and J 6 bases; bases outside gene matches: 4. From germline, CDR1 is LGHNA and CDR2 YNFKEQ. The CDR3 sequence is CASTRTGANSPLHF. The CDR3 nucleotides are TGTGCCAGCACCCGGACAGGGGCTAATTCACCCCTCCACTTT.

The gene calls are TRBV6-5 and TRBJ1-2; D possibly corresponds to TRBD1 (6 bases). The CDR3 is 13 amino acids. Trimming stripped 7 bases from V and 4 bases from J, with 13 bases between. Germline values: CDR1 MNHEY, CDR2 SVGAGI. This CDR3 reads CASTGRGPYGYTF. Written as DNA, the CDR3 is TGTGCCAGCACGGGCAGGGGTCCCTATGGCTACACCTTC.

The V gene is TRBV15, the J gene TRBJ2-7, with a tentative D call TRBD2 (6 bases). Trimming took off 1 base at V and 3 bases at J, with 13 bases between the two ends. The germline CDR1 and CDR2 sequences are LNHNV and YYDKDF (reference sequence). This CDR3 is built from 15 residues. DNA of the CDR3: TGTGCCACCAGCAGAGGGAGGGCAGGGAGCTACGAGCAGTACTTC. Encoded protein: CATSRGRAGSYEQYF.

This chain uses TRBV11-2 with TRBJ2-7, with 7 nucleotides matching TRBD1. Germline loops: CDR1 SGHAT, CDR2 FQNNGV. The trim removed 5 bases at V and 6 bases at J, leaving 1 base unmatched. The CDR3 is 11 residues long. CDR3 sequence reads: CASSAGGEQYF. The DNA of the CDR3 is TGTGCCAGCAGCGCAGGGGGCGAGCAGTACTTC.

This chain connects TRBV4-3 to TRBJ2-1; D might be TRBD1 (5 bases). The CDR3 contains 14 residues. Germline V lookup: CDR1 LGHNA, CDR2 YSLEER. The ends were cut back, 0 bases at V and 6 bases at J, with 9 bases in the middle. CDR3 protein: CASSQESQGNEQFF. CDR3 in DNA: TGCGCCAGCAGCCAAGAGTCCCAGGGCAATGAGCAGTTCTTC.

For this clone: Other DNA sequences in this specimen translate into the identical CDR3. The chain combines TRBV12-3 or TRBV12-4 with TRBJ1-2; D unresolved. CDR3 length equals 12 residues. V was trimmed by 8 bases and J by 1 base, leaving 8 bases between them. In nucleotides, the CDR3 is TGTGCCAGCTCTGGGAGTAACTATGGCTACACCTTC. Protein: CASSGSNYGYTF.

This clone is a singleton in its sample. The chain uses TRBV19 and TRBJ1-5; 10 bases are shared with TRBD1. CDR1 is LNHDA and CDR2 is SQIVND in the germline V gene (reference sequence). CDR3 length: 14 residues. After removal of 4 bases from V and 7 bases from J, the junction contained 4 bases not matched to a gene. The CDR3 coding sequence is TGTGCCAGTAGTAAGACAGGGGGCCCCCAGCCCCAGCATTTT. This encodes CASSKTGGPQPQHF. The whole variable domain, filled in from reference TRBV19 and TRBJ1-5, reads DGGITQSPKYLFRKEGQNVTLSCEQNLNHDAMYWYRQDPGQGLRLIYYSQIVNDFQKGDIAEGYSVSREKKESFPLTVTSAQKNPTAFYLCASSKTGGPQPQHFGDGTRLSIL.

The chain links TRBV29-1 to TRBJ2-4, with D possibly being TRBD1 (6 bases). The CDR3 runs 12 residues. The V end was cut by 3 bases, the J end by 7 bases, with 10 bases between. The germline CDR1 and CDR2 sequences are SQVTM and ANQGSEA. The CDR3 DNA sequence: TGCAGCGTTGACCAGGGGTCGAACATTCAGTACTTC. Translated: CSVDQGSNIQYF. Using reference TRBV29-1 and TRBJ2-4 for the parts outside the CDR3, the full variable domain is SAVISQKPSRDICQRGTSLTIQCQVDSQVTMMFWYRQQPGQSLTLIATANQGSEATYESGFVIDKFPISRPNLTFSTLTVSNMSPEDSSIYLCSVDQGSNIQYFGAGTRLSVL.

This chain uses TRBV18 with TRBJ1-4, with a possible D match to TRBD1 (5 bases). With 2 bases removed from V and 8 bases from J, the gap between germline ends came to 9 bases. The CDR3 sequence is 13 residues long. Germline V gene sequence: CDR1 KGHSH, CDR2 LQKENI. DNA of the CDR3: TGTGCCAGCTCACCAGGGAGGGACGAAAAACTGTTTTTT. Encoded protein: CASSPGRDEKLFF.

This chain joins TRBV12-5 and TRBJ2-3; D is undetermined. The CDR3 length is 13 residues. Trimming cost V 1 base and J 3 bases, with 5 bases left between them. The V gene's germline CDR1 is LGHNT and CDR2 FRNRAP. DNA for the CDR3: TGTGCTAGTGGTTTGGGACTGACAGATACGCAGTATTTT. It yields the protein CASGLGLTDTQYF.

The rearrangement links TRBV6-5 to TRBJ1-1; D might be TRBD1 (5 bases). CDR3 length: 15 amino acids. V was pared by 6 bases and J by 1 base, with 15 bases between. CDR1 and CDR2 (germline): MNHEY, SVGAGI. CDR3 in amino acids: CASSLGGLENTEAFF. The CDR3 DNA follows: TGTGCCAGCAGCCTGGGGGGTTTAGAGAACACTGAAGCTTTCTTT.

The V and J genes are TRBV6-1 and TRBJ1-1, with a possible D match to TRBD1 (6 bases). CDR1 is MNHNS and CDR2 is SASEGT in the germline V gene. The CDR3 is 12 residues long. V gave up 3 bases and J gave up 6 bases, with 8 bases separating them. As DNA, the CDR3 is TGTGCCAGCAGTGATCGGACAGCTGAAGCTTTCTTT. It codes for CASSDRTAEAFF.